This is a list of T cell receptor beta chains from one sample in a study of control samples from healthy donors and cancer patients. Sequencing was performed with immunoSEQ multiplex PCR; in TCRdb, only in-frame clones are kept and a portion is missing. The data hold about 170,000 clones, with roughly 93% observed a single time. The sequencing sample was made of blood. The source of these receptors is a woman in her sixties in good health. The CDR3 runs from the conserved cysteine through the conserved F or W. The order of the fields is V gene, D gene, J gene, CDR3 length, clone size, CDR3 protein, CDR3 DNA. The D gene is left open where the match is weak. Size values are once, few and many counts, or a class for expanded clones, and some rows have none.

v_call: TRBV24-1
d_call: TRBD2
j_call: TRBJ2-2
cdr3_length: 15
clone_size: -
cdr3_aa: CATSDLRLAGRELFF
cdr3_nt: TGTGCCACCAGTGATTTGCGGCTAGCGGGGAGGGAGCTGTTTTTT

v_call: TRBV5-1
d_call: TRBD2
j_call: TRBJ2-1
cdr3_length: 15
clone_size: -
cdr3_aa: CASSGSGYSYNEQFF
cdr3_nt: TGCGCCAGCAGCGGTAGCGGGTACTCCTACAATGAGCAGTTCTTC

v_call: TRBV24-1
d_call: -
j_call: TRBJ2-3
cdr3_length: 13
clone_size: -
cdr3_aa: CATGDSSTDTQYF
cdr3_nt: TGTGCCACCGGGGATTCGAGCACAGATACGCAGTATTTT

v_call: TRBV5-6
d_call: -
j_call: TRBJ1-2
cdr3_length: 16
clone_size: -
cdr3_aa: CASSLLENPVFSGYTF
cdr3_nt: TGTGCCAGCAGCTTGCTGGAAAACCCGGTATTTAGTGGCTACACCTTC

v_call: TRBV5-6
d_call: -
j_call: TRBJ1-6
cdr3_length: 15
clone_size: -
cdr3_aa: CASSLGQVLVSPLHF
cdr3_nt: TGTGCCAGCAGCTTGGGGCAGGTGTTGGTTTCACCCCTCCACTTT

v_call: TRBV27
d_call: TRBD1
j_call: TRBJ1-2
cdr3_length: 13
clone_size: -
cdr3_aa: CASSRGQGYGYTF
cdr3_nt: TGTGCCAGCAGCAGGGGGCAGGGCTATGGCTACACCTTC

v_call: TRBV19
d_call: TRBD1
j_call: TRBJ2-7
cdr3_length: 15
clone_size: -
cdr3_aa: CASSNLGQGVYEQYF
cdr3_nt: TGTGCCAGTAGTAACCTGGGACAGGGGGTTTACGAGCAGTACTTC

v_call: TRBV27
d_call: -
j_call: TRBJ1-2
cdr3_length: 14
clone_size: -
cdr3_aa: CASSLSGQVNGYTF
cdr3_nt: TGTGCCAGCAGTTTATCCGGACAAGTGAATGGCTACACCTTC

v_call: TRBV5-5
d_call: -
j_call: TRBJ2-2
cdr3_length: 16
clone_size: -
cdr3_aa: CASSPPEGIYTGELFF
cdr3_nt: TGTGCCAGCAGTCCCCCGGAGGGGATATACACCGGGGAGCTGTTTTTT

v_call: TRBV7-9
d_call: -
j_call: TRBJ2-3
cdr3_length: 14
clone_size: once
cdr3_aa: CASSLTGSADTQYF
cdr3_nt: TGTGCCAGCAGCTTAACAGGGAGCGCAGATACGCAGTATTTT

v_call: TRBV7-2
d_call: -
j_call: TRBJ1-6
cdr3_length: 14
clone_size: -
cdr3_aa: CASSLMEKNSPLHF
cdr3_nt: TGTGCCAGCAGCTTAATGGAAAAAAATTCACCCCTCCACTTT

v_call: TRBV10-3
d_call: TRBD1
j_call: TRBJ2-7
cdr3_length: 15
clone_size: -
cdr3_aa: CAIRQGTGVVYEQYF
cdr3_nt: TGTGCCATCAGGCAGGGGACAGGGGTTGTCTACGAGCAGTACTTC

v_call: TRBV19
d_call: TRBD1
j_call: TRBJ2-7
cdr3_length: 14
clone_size: -
cdr3_aa: CASSWQGDSYEQYF
cdr3_nt: TGTGCCAGTAGTTGGCAGGGGGATTCCTACGAGCAGTACTTC

v_call: TRBV3-1/TRBV3-2
d_call: -
j_call: TRBJ1-1
cdr3_length: 13
clone_size: -
cdr3_aa: CASKGWGDIEAFF
cdr3_nt: TGTGCCAGCAAGGGCTGGGGGGATATTGAAGCTTTCTTT

v_call: TRBV4-3
d_call: -
j_call: TRBJ1-2
cdr3_length: 14
clone_size: -
cdr3_aa: CASSQGPGVGGYTF
cdr3_nt: TGCGCCAGCAGCCAGGGTCCCGGGGTGGGCGGCTACACCTTC

v_call: TRBV7-9
d_call: TRBD2
j_call: TRBJ2-3
cdr3_length: 15
clone_size: -
cdr3_aa: CASSLELAGADTQYF
cdr3_nt: TGTGCCAGCAGCTTAGAATTAGCGGGGGCAGATACGCAGTATTTT

v_call: TRBV10-3
d_call: TRBD1
j_call: TRBJ1-1
cdr3_length: 16
clone_size: -
cdr3_aa: CAISPQDRGENTEAFF
cdr3_nt: TGTGCCATCAGCCCTCAGGACAGGGGTGAGAACACTGAAGCTTTCTTT

v_call: TRBV28
d_call: TRBD1
j_call: TRBJ1-5
cdr3_length: 17
clone_size: -
cdr3_aa: CASSLVPPGQGSIVQHF
cdr3_nt: TGTGCCAGCAGTTTAGTCCCCCCGGGACAGGGCTCTATAGTCCAGCATTTT